The clone carrying this T cell receptor (beta chain) has more than one count but fewer than ten. Its antigen is undetermined. This entry is derived from a study of cytomegalovirus exposure and HLA in healthy donors. Study-level background: A prior analysis found roughly 110 million unique TCR beta sequences from 170 million or so T cells.

Study-level results: Another analysis was done later, and it associated more than 15,000 TCR beta sequences with HLA alleles at 0.05 false discovery rate. Reported performance of the classifier showed diagnosis of cytomegalovirus status with high specificity and sensitivity.

The study ran its PCR with 60 Vbeta and 13 Jbeta primers. This table comes from immunoSEQ multiplex PCR, and its TCRdb copy is limited to in-frame clones, with some not included. This repertoire shows around 30,000 clones, about 63% found once; its top ten account for about a fifth. In germline, CDR1 is GTSNPN, CDR2 SVGIG (reference sequence). V gave up 4 bases and J gave up 8 bases; unmatched junction bases: 6. CDR3 length: 13 residues. Sequencing was performed on PBMCs. The chain combines TRBV30 with TRBJ2-1; 9 bases fit TRBD2. The sequence was collected from a man aged 50-59 years in good health and CMV-seropositive. The CDR3 region has the DNA TGTGCCTGGACGGCGGGAGGGACCCATGAGCAGTTCTTC. Its translation: CAWTAGGTHEQFF.